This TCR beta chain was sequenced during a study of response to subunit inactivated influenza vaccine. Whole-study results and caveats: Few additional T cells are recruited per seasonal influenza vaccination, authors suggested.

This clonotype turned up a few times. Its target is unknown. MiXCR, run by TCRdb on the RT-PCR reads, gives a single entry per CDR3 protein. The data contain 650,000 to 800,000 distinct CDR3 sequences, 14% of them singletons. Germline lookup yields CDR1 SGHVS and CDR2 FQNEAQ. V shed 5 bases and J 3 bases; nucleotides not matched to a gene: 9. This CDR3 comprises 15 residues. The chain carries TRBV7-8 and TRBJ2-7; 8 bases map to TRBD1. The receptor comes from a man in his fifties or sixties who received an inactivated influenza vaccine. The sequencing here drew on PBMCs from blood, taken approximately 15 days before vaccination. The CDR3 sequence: CASSLRTGIHYEQYF. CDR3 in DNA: TGTGCCAGCAGCCTGAGGACAGGGATACACTACGAGCAGTACTTC. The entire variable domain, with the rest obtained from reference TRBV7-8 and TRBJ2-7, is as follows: GAGVSQSPRYKVAKRGQDVALRCDPISGHVSLFWYQQALGQGPEFLTYFQNEAQLDKSGLPSDRFFAERPEGSVSTLKIQRTQQEDSAVYLCASSLRTGIHYEQYFGPGTRLTVT.